These T cell receptor beta chains were read from a single sample in a study of glioma-infiltrating T cells. A single record per CDR3 protein comes from TCRdb applying MiXCR to the multiplex PCR reads. The sample records over 120,000 distinct CDR3 sequences, 35% to 50% being singletons. Material: glioma tissue, nonneoplastic brain tissue, or PBMCs (not recorded which). These receptors originate from a human donor with low-grade glioma or glioblastoma, undergoing nonglioma brain surgery, or in good health (not recorded which). CDR3s include the opening cysteine and the closing phenylalanine or tryptophan. The order of the fields is V gene, D gene, J gene, clone size, CDR3 protein, CDR3 DNA. D genes are given only for firm matches. Not all rows give a size; the values are once, few, many and, for expanded clones, a class.

>TRBV28|.|TRBJ2-7|few
CASSQQALPDEQYF
TGTGCCAGCAGCCAACAGGCCCTCCCCGACGAGCAGTACTTC
>TRBV20-1|.|TRBJ2-7|few
CSARPLEDGPYEQYF
TGCAGTGCTCGGCCTTTGGAGGACGGACCCTACGAGCAGTACTTC
>TRBV7-8|.|TRBJ2-1|few
CASSFDSGATYNEQFF
TGTGCCAGCAGCTTTGATAGCGGTGCTACCTACAATGAGCAGTTCTTC
>TRBV4-1|.|TRBJ1-2|.
CASSQDVGGYGYTF
TGCGCCAGCAGCCAAGATGTAGGGGGCTATGGCTACACCTTC
>TRBV6-1|TRBD1|TRBJ1-1|.
CASSPRDRGLPSPNTEAFF
TGTGCCAGCAGTCCCCGGGACAGGGGGCTTCCGAGTCCTAACACTGAAGCTTTCTTT
>TRBV4-2|.|TRBJ1-1|.
CASSIEGTEAFF
TGTGCCAGCAGTATAGAGGGGACTGAAGCTTTCTTT
>TRBV7-2|.|TRBJ2-1|few
CASSSQGYEQFF
TGTGCCAGCAGTTCCCAGGGCTATGAGCAGTTCTTC
>TRBV20-1|.|TRBJ2-5|many
CSARSGVGQETQYF
TGCAGTGCTAGGTCCGGGGTGGGGCAAGAGACCCAGTACTTC
>TRBV7-9|.|TRBJ2-4|once
CASSRTDGRVQYF
TGTGCCAGCAGCCGGACCGACGGGAGAGTTCAGTACTTC
>TRBV20-1|.|TRBJ1-5|once
CSAVRTASNQPQHF
TGCAGTGCTGTTAGGACAGCATCCAATCAGCCCCAGCATTTT
>TRBV6-1|TRBD1|TRBJ2-3|few
CASSFRDRERDTQYF
TGTGCCAGCAGCTTCCGGGACAGGGAACGAGATACGCAGTATTTT
>TRBV4-1|.|TRBJ1-6|many
CASSQAQRNSPLHF
TGCGCCAGCAGCCAAGCCCAGCGGAATTCACCCCTCCACTTT
>TRBV20-1|TRBD2|TRBJ2-3|few
CSASETSGIADTQYF
TGCAGTGCTAGCGAGACTAGCGGGATTGCAGATACGCAGTATTTT
>TRBV27|TRBD1|TRBJ1-1|few
CAINRDRNTEAFF
TGTGCCATCAACCGGGACAGGAACACTGAAGCTTTCTTT
>TRBV27|.|TRBJ2-1|many
CASSLSPGRNEQFF
TGTGCCAGCAGTTTATCCCCCGGACGAAATGAGCAGTTCTTC
>TRBV7-9|.|TRBJ1-2|.
CASSATVNYGYTF
TGTGCCAGCAGCGCGACAGTTAACTATGGCTACACCTTC
>TRBV28|.|TRBJ2-5|.
CASTSPAQETQYF
TGTGCCAGCACCTCCCCCGCCCAGGAGACCCAGTACTTC
>TRBV6-6|.|TRBJ2-3|.
CASIGGGAGDTQYF
TGTGCCAGCATAGGAGGGGGGGCCGGAGATACGCAGTATTTT
>TRBV7-2|.|TRBJ1-1|once
CASSLEDETETFF
TGTGCCAGCAGCTTAGAAGATGAGACTGAAACTTTCTTT
>TRBV20-1|.|TRBJ2-5|.
CSASVARGLQETQYF
TGCAGTGCTAGTGTTGCTCGGGGGTTACAAGAGACCCAGTACTTC
>TRBV4-2|TRBD2|TRBJ2-3|few
CASSPSGTRADTQYF
TGTGCCAGCAGCCCAAGTGGGACTAGGGCGGATACGCAGTATTTT
>TRBV15|.|TRBJ2-1|many
CATSRNTGYNEQFF
TGTGCCACCAGCAGAAATACCGGGTACAATGAGCAGTTCTTC
>TRBV7-9|.|TRBJ2-2|.
CASSENTGELFF
TGTGCCAGCAGCGAAAACACCGGGGAGCTGTTTTTT
>TRBV28|TRBD1|TRBJ1-5|.
CASYRTGSNQPQHF
TGTGCCAGTTACCGGACAGGGAGTAATCAGCCCCAGCATTTT
>TRBV4-3|.|TRBJ2-1|many
CASSQGLSLYNEQFF
TGCGCCAGCAGCCAAGGGCTGTCTCTCTACAATGAGCAGTTCTTC
>TRBV7-9|.|TRBJ1-4|few
CASTEWQGSEKLFF
TGTGCCAGCACCGAATGGCAGGGTAGTGAAAAACTGTTTTTT
>TRBV12-3/TRBV12-4|.|TRBJ2-3|.
CASSSSPWGKYLGTDTQYF
TGTGCCAGCAGCTCTAGCCCCTGGGGAAAATATCTGGGCACAGATACGCAGTATTTT
>TRBV20-1|.|TRBJ2-5|few
CSARRNQETQYF
TGCAGTGCTAGGAGGAACCAAGAGACCCAGTACTTC
>TRBV7-2|.|TRBJ2-1|.
CASSLFAGSSYNEQFF
TGTGCCAGCAGCTTATTTGCGGGGAGCTCCTACAATGAGCAGTTCTTC
>TRBV6-1|.|TRBJ2-2|.
CASRRGTGELFF
TGTGCCAGCAGGCGGGGAACCGGGGAGCTGTTTTTT
>TRBV11-2|.|TRBJ2-7|.
CASSLERGGTYEQYF
TGTGCCAGCAGCTTAGAAAGGGGCGGGACCTACGAGCAGTACTTC
>TRBV6-1|.|TRBJ2-1|.
CASRTPVGRDEQFF
TGTGCCAGCAGAACCCCCGTAGGTAGAGATGAGCAGTTCTTC
>TRBV27|.|TRBJ2-7|.
CASSFGLGGSYEQYF
TGTGCCAGCAGTTTTGGTCTCGGGGGTTCCTACGAGCAGTACTTC
>TRBV7-8|TRBD2|TRBJ2-5|.
CASSWGLAETQYF
TGTGCCAGCAGCTGGGGACTAGCGGAGACCCAGTACTTC
>TRBV2|.|TRBJ1-1|few
CASGAGYWAFF
TGTGCCAGCGGGGCCGGGTATTGGGCTTTCTTT
>TRBV7-3|TRBD2|TRBJ2-1|.
CASSPGGRGNPNEQFF
TGTGCCAGCAGCCCGGGAGGGCGGGGGAACCCCAATGAGCAGTTCTTC
>TRBV6-2/TRBV6-3|.|TRBJ2-7|few
CASWETGRHEQYF
TGTGCCAGCTGGGAGACAGGAAGGCACGAGCAGTACTTC
>TRBV6-1|TRBD2|TRBJ2-7|.
CASSVLAAASYEQYF
TGTGCCAGCAGTGTTCTAGCGGCAGCTTCTTACGAGCAGTACTTC
>TRBV7-2|TRBD2|TRBJ2-1|.
CASRSGLSSYNEQFF
TGTGCCAGCCGCTCGGGACTAAGCTCCTACAATGAGCAGTTCTTC
>TRBV7-2|.|TRBJ2-3|.
CASSFSDISTDTQYF
TGTGCCAGCAGCTTTTCGGACATCAGCACAGATACGCAGTATTTT
>TRBV11-2|.|TRBJ2-1|.
CASSSRTSSSYNEQFF
TGTGCCAGCAGTTCCCGAACTTCCAGCTCCTACAATGAGCAGTTCTTC
>TRBV7-6|TRBD2|TRBJ2-1|few
CASSRGLAGAWEQFF
TGTGCCAGCAGCCGAGGACTAGCGGGGGCCTGGGAGCAGTTCTTC
>TRBV18|.|TRBJ1-4|.
CASSRSDNEKLFF
TGTGCCAGCTCACGGTCAGACAATGAAAAACTGTTTTTT